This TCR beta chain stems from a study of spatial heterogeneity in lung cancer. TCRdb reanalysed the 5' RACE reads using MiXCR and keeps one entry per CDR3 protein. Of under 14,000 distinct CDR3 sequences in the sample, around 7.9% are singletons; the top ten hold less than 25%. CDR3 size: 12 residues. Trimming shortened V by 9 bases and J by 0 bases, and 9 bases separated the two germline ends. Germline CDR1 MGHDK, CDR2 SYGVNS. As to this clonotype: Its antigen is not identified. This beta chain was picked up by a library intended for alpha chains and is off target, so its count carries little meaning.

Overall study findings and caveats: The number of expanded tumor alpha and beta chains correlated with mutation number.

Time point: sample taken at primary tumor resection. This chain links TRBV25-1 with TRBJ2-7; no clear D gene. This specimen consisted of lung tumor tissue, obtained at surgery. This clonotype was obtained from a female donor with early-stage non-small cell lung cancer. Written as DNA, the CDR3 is TGTGCCAGGGAATGTGACTCCTACGAGCAGTACTTC. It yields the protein CARECDSYEQYF.